The 30 T cell receptor beta chains given below trace back to one sample, sequenced in a study of blood T cell repertoires in COVID-19 (dated by TCRdb to about 2020). Receptor amplification or capture employed the immunoSEQ multiplex PCR assay. The immuneACCESS repertoire file appears here via TCRdb, limited to in-frame rearrangements. These files lack a portion of the clones; in checked studies, under half of the deficit traces to unresolved V genes, and the cause of the others is not known. This sample comprises tens of thousands of clones, around 80% of them detected only once. Of the sample, roughly 32% falls within the top ten clones. Sequencing was carried out using peripheral blood. The receptors shown here come from a human donor in a cohort sampled during active COVID-19.

V gene TRBV18 combines with J gene TRBJ2-7; 11 bases line up with TRBD2. CDR3 size: 18 residues. Germline assignment: CDR1 KGHSH and CDR2 LQKENI. V lost 3 bases to trimming and J lost 3 bases; unmatched junction nucleotides: 13. The CDR3 DNA reads TGTGCCAGCTCACCCATTGCAACGCCCGGGACTAGCGGCTACGAGCAGTACTTC. Translation gives CASSPIATPGTSGYEQYF.

This chain uses TRBV18 with TRBJ1-5, with a possible D match to TRBD1 (5 bases). The germline gives CDR1 KGHSH, CDR2 LQKENI. V was trimmed by 2 bases and J by 4 bases, leaving 12 bases between them. CDR3 length: 15 amino acids. The CDR3 region has the DNA TGTGCCAGCTCACCAGTCAGGGCTGAAAATCAGCCCCAGCATTTT. Translation gives CASSPVRAENQPQHF. Supplemented by reference TRBV18 and TRBJ1-5, the full variable domain reads NAGVMQNPRHLVRRRGQEARLRCSPMKGHSHVYWYRQLPEEGLKFMVYLQKENIIDESGMPKERFSAEFPKEGPSILRIQQVVRGDSAAYFCASSPVRAENQPQHFGDGTRLSIL.

This chain connects TRBV19 to TRBJ1-2; 9 bases fit TRBD1. V was pared by 4 bases and J by 0 bases, with 3 bases of the junction left unmatched. Germline loops: CDR1 LNHDA, CDR2 SQIVND (reference sequence). This CDR3 contains 15 residues. The CDR3 DNA reads as TGTGCCAGTAGTAGCGACAGGGGGACTAACTATGGCTACACCTTC. The encoded protein is CASSSDRGTNYGYTF.

Note on this clone: One end of the junction does not line up with germline, which may come from a read error. The DNA of the CDR3 is TGTGCTAGCAGCCAAACCGATCCCAGGACTAGCGGGCCCTGGAACACCGGGGAGCTGTTTTTT. Its translation: CASSQTDPRTSGPWNTGELFF. The rearrangement links TRBV7-7 to TRBJ2-2; the match to TRBD2 covers 11 bases. The CDR3 loop spans 21 amino acids. Germline V gene sequence: CDR1 SSHAT, CDR2 FNYEAQ (reference sequence).

CDR3 DNA: TGTGCCAGCAGCTTAGCCCCGGCACGGCCGGGAATTAACAATCAGCCCCAGCATTTT. Amino acids: CASSLAPARPGINNQPQHF. The chain links TRBV7-9 to TRBJ1-5; D is unresolved. The V gene's germline CDR1 is SEHNR and CDR2 FQNEAQ (reference sequence). The germline V and J ends were trimmed by 0 bases and 3 bases, with 21 bases remaining between them. This CDR3 is built from 19 residues.

This chain uses TRBV18 with TRBJ1-5, with D unclear. The CDR3 extends over 14 amino acids. Germline assignment: CDR1 KGHSH and CDR2 LQKENI. V was trimmed by 5 bases and J by 3 bases, leaving 11 bases between them. The CDR3 DNA follows: TGTGCCAGCTCAAGCGGAATTAACAATCAGCCCCAGCATTTT. Translated, it gives CASSSGINNQPQHF.

This chain links TRBV5-6 with TRBJ1-5, with no clear D. From germline, CDR1 is SGHDT and CDR2 YYEEEE. The CDR3 runs 15 residues. The V and J ends lost 4 bases and 0 bases respectively, with 11 bases between them. CDR3 DNA sequence: TGTGCCAGCAGCCTCGGACTGTTTAGCAATCAGCCCCAGCATTTT. Its translation: CASSLGLFSNQPQHF.

The gene calls are TRBV28 and TRBJ1-2, with TRBD1 identical over 7 bases. Trimming cost V 3 bases and J 2 bases; bases outside gene matches: 0. CDR1 and CDR2 (germline): MDHEN, SYDVKM. CDR3 length: 13 residues. The CDR3: CASSLGQNYGYTF. CDR3 in DNA: TGTGCCAGCAGTTTGGGACAGAACTATGGCTACACCTTC.

This clone was detected many times. This chain connects TRBV5-1 to TRBJ2-5; D remains ambiguous. V lost 5 bases and J 0 bases, leaving 8 bases between the germline ends. The CDR3 is made up of 13 amino acids. The germline V gene encodes CDR1 SGHRS and CDR2 YFSETQ. The CDR3 loop reads CASSGQYQETQYF. The CDR3 nucleotides read TGCGCCAGCAGTGGGCAGTACCAAGAGACCCAGTACTTC.

Written as DNA, the CDR3 is TGTGCCAGCGGCCCTTACAGGGAGAACACCGGGGAGCTGTTTTTT. Protein sequence: CASGPYRENTGELFF. The chain uses TRBV5-5 and TRBJ2-2, with D perhaps TRBD1 (6 bases). Trimming removed 7 bases at V and 1 base at J, with 14 bases between. The germline V gene has CDR1 SGHKS and CDR2 YYEKEE (reference sequence). This CDR3 comprises 15 residues. Full variable domain (missing parts from reference TRBV5-5 and TRBJ2-2): DAGVTQSPTHLIKTRGQQVTLRCSPISGHKSVSWYQQVLGQGPQFIFQYYEKEERGRGNFPDRFSARQFPNYSSELNVNALLLGDSALYLCASGPYRENTGELFFGEGSRLTVL.

The chain combines TRBV15 with TRBJ1-4, with D tentatively TRBD1 (6 bases). This CDR3 has 15 amino acids. V was pared by 0 bases and J by 7 bases, with 12 bases between. From germline, CDR1 is LNHNV and CDR2 YYDKDF (reference sequence). CDR3 sequence (DNA): TGTGCCACCAGCAGAGATCGGCAGGGGTTTGAAAAACTGTTTTTT. It yields the protein CATSRDRQGFEKLFF.

The chain employs TRBV10-3 and TRBJ2-1, with TRBD2 matching 8 bases. Germline CDR1 ENHRY, CDR2 SYGVKD. This CDR3 region has 19 residues. V shed 4 bases and J 9 bases; nucleotides not matched to a gene: 23. CDR3 amino acids: CAISGTQPGGGASLVEQFF. DNA of the CDR3: TGTGCCATCAGTGGGACACAGCCGGGGGGGGGCGCTTCCTTAGTTGAGCAGTTCTTC.

This chain links TRBV29-1 with TRBJ1-4; D perhaps matches TRBD1 (5 bases). The CDR3 covers 14 residues. Germline loops: CDR1 SQVTM, CDR2 ANQGSEA. V was clipped by 7 bases and J by 7 bases, with 19 bases between them. Written as DNA, the CDR3 is TGCAGCGCCAAACCCGGGGGAGGAGGTGAAAAACTGTTTTTT. The encoded protein is CSAKPGGGGEKLFF.

This clone came up a few times. The chain carries TRBV11-2 and TRBJ2-4; 10 positions match TRBD2. This CDR3 contains 18 residues. CDR1 SGHAT and CDR2 FQNNGV come from the germline V gene. The V gene end was trimmed by 4 bases and the J gene end by 3 bases; junction bases not matched to a gene: 12. The CDR3 DNA reads as TGTGCCAGCAGCTGGACTAGCGGAACCCGGGCCGGCAAAAACATTCAGTACTTC. It specifies CASSWTSGTRAGKNIQYF.

The chain uses TRBV10-3 and TRBJ2-7, with a weak D call TRBD1 (5 bases). Germline V gene lookup returns CDR1 ENHRY and CDR2 SYGVKD. There are 13 residues in the CDR3. Trimming removed 2 bases at V and 4 bases at J, with 9 bases between. CDR3 DNA sequence: TGTGCCATCAGTGAGCAGGGCGGATACGAGCAGTACTTC. The encoded protein is CAISEQGGYEQYF.

CDR3 protein: CATTQGATNQPQHF. Here the CDR3 DNA reads TGTGCCACCACACAGGGGGCTACAAATCAGCCCCAGCATTTT. The rearrangement links TRBV6-5 to TRBJ1-5; 9 nucleotides align to TRBD1. The CDR3 loop spans 14 amino acids. Germline values: CDR1 MNHEY, CDR2 SVGAGI. The V segment lost 10 bases and the J segment 4 bases; nucleotides outside the gene matches: 8.

The genes are TRBV5-1 and TRBJ2-3; TRBD1 matches 12 bases. Trimming at V came to 4 bases and at J to 5 bases, leaving 5 bases not matched to a gene. Germline CDR1 is SGHRS and CDR2 is YFSETQ. The CDR3 has 15 amino acids. CDR3 nucleotide sequence: TGCGCCAGCAGCGCCCGGGACAGGGGGCAAGATACGCAGTATTTT. It encodes CASSARDRGQDTQYF.

The V and J genes are TRBV19 and TRBJ2-5; 7 bases are a match to TRBD2. V lost 5 bases to trimming and J lost 3 bases; unmatched junction nucleotides: 6. This CDR3 has 14 amino acids. Germline-derived CDR1 and CDR2 are LNHDA and SQIVND (reference sequence). CDR3: CASSLPGREETQYF. The CDR3 region has the DNA TGTGCCAGTAGTCTCCCAGGGAGGGAAGAGACCCAGTACTTC.

The chain employs TRBV30 and TRBJ1-1; 7 positions agree with TRBD1. After removal of 1 base from V and 5 bases from J, the junction contained 4 bases not matched to a gene. This CDR3 is 13 amino acids long. CDR1 GTSNPN and CDR2 SVGIG come from the germline V gene (reference sequence). DNA for the CDR3: TGTGCCTGGAGTGCACAGGGGAGGACTGAAGCTTTCTTT. Amino acid sequence: CAWSAQGRTEAFF.

The CDR3 DNA follows: TGTGCCAGCAGCCCAGCAGGGGCAGCTCGGGAGCAGTTCTTC. Translating gives CASSPAGAAREQFF. V gene TRBV4-2 combines with J gene TRBJ2-1; D perhaps matches TRBD1 (6 bases). CDR3 size: 14 residues. Germline-derived CDR1 and CDR2 are LGHNA and YNFKEQ. Deletions cut 4 bases from V and 10 bases from J, with 17 bases between.

V is TRBV5-4 and J is TRBJ2-3; D possibly corresponds to TRBD2 (6 bases). The CDR3 is 16 amino acids. Germline loops: CDR1 SGHNT, CDR2 YYREEE (reference sequence). V lost 1 base and J lost 7, with 19 bases in between. In DNA, the CDR3 is TGTGCCAGCAGCTTGAACCCAAAGTGGGAGGCGAATACGCAGTATTTT. Translated: CASSLNPKWEANTQYF.

This chain connects TRBV3-1 (or the pseudogene TRBV3-2) to TRBJ1-2; TRBD1 matches 9 bases. Germline CDR1 reads LGHDT; CDR2 reads YNNKEL (reference sequence). Trimming cost V 6 bases and J 3 bases; bases outside gene matches: 11. This CDR3 comprises 16 residues. CDR3: CASRHKPGQGDYGYTF. CDR3 DNA: TGTGCCAGCAGACATAAGCCGGGACAGGGCGACTATGGCTACACCTTC.

V usage is TRBV7-9 and J usage is TRBJ2-1; D remains unclear. The CDR3 totals 13 residues. Trimming took off 6 bases at V and 9 bases at J, with 15 bases between the two ends. In germline, CDR1 is SEHNR, CDR2 FQNEAQ (reference sequence). The CDR3 protein is CASRLVVVREQFF. DNA for the CDR3: TGTGCCAGCAGACTCGTGGTGGTGCGTGAGCAGTTCTTC.

The chain has TRBV7-2 and TRBJ2-1; D gene unclear. Germline V gives CDR1 SGHTA, CDR2 FQGNSA. Trimming shortened V by 5 bases and J by 0 bases, and 17 bases separated the two germline ends. The CDR3 consists of 17 residues. DNA for the CDR3: TGTGCCAGCAGCCCAACCCCCCGGCGGTCCTCCTACAATGAGCAGTTCTTC. It yields the protein CASSPTPRRSSYNEQFF.

The table lists this clone with a few counts. The chain links TRBV7-2 to TRBJ1-3, with D maybe TRBD1 (6 bases). The V end lost 5 bases, the J end lost 0 bases, and 11 bases lay between the germline ends. CDR1 and CDR2 from the germline V gene are SGHTA and FQGNSA. The CDR3 length is 15 residues. The CDR3, as DNA: TGTGCCAGCAGCGGACAGAGTTACTCTGGAAACACCATATATTTT. It codes for CASSGQSYSGNTIYF.

The CDR3 DNA reads TGTGCCAGCAGATCCGACAGAAACAATCAGCCCCAGCATTTT. Its translation: CASRSDRNNQPQHF. This chain uses TRBV2 with TRBJ1-5, with D perhaps matching TRBD1 (5 bases). Germline V lookup: CDR1 SNHLY, CDR2 FYNNEI. This CDR3 region has 14 residues. V was shortened by 6 bases and J by 3 bases, with 12 bases between the two germline ends. The full variable domain, its missing parts supplied by reference TRBV2 and TRBJ1-5, is EPEVTQTPSHQVTQMGQEVILRCVPISNHLYFYWYRQILGQKVEFLVSFYNNEISEKSEIFDDQFSVERPDGSNFTLKIRSTKLEDSAMYFCASRSDRNNQPQHFGDGTRLSIL.

V and J are TRBV21-1 and TRBJ2-1; the D call TRBD2 from the table was never checked on the DNA. TRBV21-1 represents a pseudogene. CDR3 length: 15 residues. The CDR3 is CASSPRDFRYNEQFF. The CDR3 DNA follows: TGTGCCAGCAGCCCCCGGGACTTCCGATACAATGAGCAGTTCTTC.

The rearrangement uses TRBV6-1 and TRBJ2-7; TRBD2 matches at 12 bases. V gave up 1 base and J gave up 0 bases; unmatched junction bases: 1. Germline V gene sequence: CDR1 MNHNS, CDR2 SASEGT. This CDR3 spans 16 amino acids. Here the CDR3 DNA reads TGTGCCAGCAGTGAAGGACTAGCGGGAGCCTCCTACGAGCAGTACTTC. It is translated as CASSEGLAGASYEQYF.

The chain combines TRBV7-8 with TRBJ1-2, with 8 bases that match TRBD1. The germline gives CDR1 SGHVS, CDR2 FQNEAQ. V shed 5 bases and J 3 bases; nucleotides not matched to a gene: 11. The CDR3 contains 16 residues. This CDR3 is CASSTTGVRLDYGYTF. The CDR3 DNA sequence: TGTGCCAGCAGCACGACAGGGGTTAGGCTTGACTATGGCTACACCTTC.

V is TRBV19 and J is TRBJ1-2; D is perhaps TRBD1 (5 bases). The CDR3 length is 14 residues. V lost 4 bases to trimming and J lost 2 bases, with 11 bases between them. Germline V gene data show CDR1 as LNHDA and CDR2 as SQIVND (reference sequence). This chain's CDR3 is CASSTAGPNYGYTF. CDR3 in DNA: TGTGCCAGTAGTACTGCAGGGCCAAACTATGGCTACACCTTC. The entire variable domain, with the rest obtained from reference TRBV19 and TRBJ1-2, is as follows: DGGITQSPKYLFRKEGQNVTLSCEQNLNHDAMYWYRQDPGQGLRLIYYSQIVNDFQKGDIAEGYSVSREKKESFPLTVTSAQKNPTAFYLCASSTAGPNYGYTFGSGTRLTVV.